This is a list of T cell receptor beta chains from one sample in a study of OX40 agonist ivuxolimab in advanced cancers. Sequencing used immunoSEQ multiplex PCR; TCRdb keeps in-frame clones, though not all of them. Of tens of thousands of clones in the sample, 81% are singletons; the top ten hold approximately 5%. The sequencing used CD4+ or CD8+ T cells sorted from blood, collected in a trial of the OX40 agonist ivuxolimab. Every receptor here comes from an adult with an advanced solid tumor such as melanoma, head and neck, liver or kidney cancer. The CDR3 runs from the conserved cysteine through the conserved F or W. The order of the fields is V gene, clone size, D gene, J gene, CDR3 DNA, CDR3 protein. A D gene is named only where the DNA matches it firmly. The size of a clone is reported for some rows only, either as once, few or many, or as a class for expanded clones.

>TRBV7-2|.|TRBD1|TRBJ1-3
TGTGCCAGCAGCTTAGTTGTCGGACAGGGAATAACTGGAAACACCATATATTTT
CASSLVVGQGITGNTIYF
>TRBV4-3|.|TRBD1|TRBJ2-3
TGCGCCAGCAGCCCCCAAAGATCCGGGACAGGGATCACAGATACGCAGTATTTT
CASSPQRSGTGITDTQYF
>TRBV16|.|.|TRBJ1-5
TGTGCCAGCAGCCAATCAGGCGGGGGCCGCAATCAGCCCCAGCATTTT
CASSQSGGGRNQPQHF
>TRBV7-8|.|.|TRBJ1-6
TGTGCCAGCACTGACAGCGATAATTCACCCCTCCACTTT
CASTDSDNSPLHF
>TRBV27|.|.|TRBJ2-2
TGTGCCAGCACCCGGGCCCAAGAGGCCGGGGAGCTGTTTTTT
CASTRAQEAGELFF
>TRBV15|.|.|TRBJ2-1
TGTGCCACCAGCAGAGTAACAGGGCTTAATGAGCAGTTCTTC
CATSRVTGLNEQFF
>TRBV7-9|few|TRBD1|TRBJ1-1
TGTGCCAGCAGCTTGCAGGGGGCGTTCACTGAAGCTTTCTTT
CASSLQGAFTEAFF
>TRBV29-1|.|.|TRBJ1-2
TGCAGCGTTGAGGGCAAGACCTATGGCTACACCTTC
CSVEGKTYGYTF
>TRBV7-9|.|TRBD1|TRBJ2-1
TGTGCCAGCAGCCGTCGAGGGGGCGATGAGCAGTTCTTC
CASSRRGGDEQFF
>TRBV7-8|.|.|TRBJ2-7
TGTGCCAGCAGCCAGTTCCGGGGGACCACCTACGAGCAGTACTTC
CASSQFRGTTYEQYF
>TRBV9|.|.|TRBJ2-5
TGTGCCAGCAGCGTAGGGGTACTAGGGGGAGAGACCCAGTACTTC
CASSVGVLGGETQYF
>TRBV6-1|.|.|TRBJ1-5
TGTGCCAGCAACAGGGCCGGGCAGCCCCAGCATTTT
CASNRAGQPQHF
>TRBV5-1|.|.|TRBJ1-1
TGCGCCAGCAGCTTGTGGCCAGCCAACACTGAAGCTTTCTTT
CASSLWPANTEAFF
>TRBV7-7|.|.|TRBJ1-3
TGTGCCAGCAGCCCAGCAGGGGCTGGAAACACCATATATTTT
CASSPAGAGNTIYF
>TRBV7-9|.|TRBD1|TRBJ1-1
TGTGCCAGCAGCTCGACAGGGAGGAACACTGAAGCTTTCTTT
CASSSTGRNTEAFF
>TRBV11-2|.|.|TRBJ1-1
TGTGCCAGCAGCCCCAGCAGGGCGAACACTGAAGCTTTCTTT
CASSPSRANTEAFF
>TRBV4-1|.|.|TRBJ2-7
TGCGCCAGCAGCCATCAACCCGGGAGAACCTACGAGCAGTACTTC
CASSHQPGRTYEQYF
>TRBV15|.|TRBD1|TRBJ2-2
TGTGCCACCAGCCCTCGGGACAGGTCCACCGGGGAGCTGTTTTTT
CATSPRDRSTGELFF
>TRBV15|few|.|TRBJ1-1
TGTGCCACCAGCAGAGGGACAGTCTCCACTGAAGCTTTCTTT
CATSRGTVSTEAFF
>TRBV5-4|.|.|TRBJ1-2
TGTGCCAGCAGCTTGTACCAGGTAGACTTGAGTGGCTACACCTTC
CASSLYQVDLSGYTF
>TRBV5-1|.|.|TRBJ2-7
TGCGCCAGCAGCGGTCAGGGCGAGCAGTACTTC
CASSGQGEQYF
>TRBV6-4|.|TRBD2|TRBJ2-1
TGTGCCAGCAGTGCCCTCCCTAGCGGGTACAATGAGCAGTTCTTC
CASSALPSGYNEQFF
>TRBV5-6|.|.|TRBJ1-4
TGTGCCAGCAGCTTGGGACTAGCGGGTGAAAAACTGTTTTTT
CASSLGLAGEKLFF
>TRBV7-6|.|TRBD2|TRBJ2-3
TGTGCCAGCAGCTCTGATGGGGGGACTAGCGGGACTGGTACGCAGTATTTT
CASSSDGGTSGTGTQYF
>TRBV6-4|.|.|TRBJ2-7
TGTGCCAGCAGATTTCCGACAGGACTGGAGCAGTACTTC
CASRFPTGLEQYF
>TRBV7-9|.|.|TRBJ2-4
TGTGCCAGCAGCTTAGGGGTTGGGGTGGACATTCAGTACTTC
CASSLGVGVDIQYF
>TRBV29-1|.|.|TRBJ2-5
TGCAGCGCAGCGAGCCAACCTCAAGAGACCCAGTACTTC
CSAASQPQETQYF
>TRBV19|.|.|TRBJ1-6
TGTGCCAGTAAGGATACAGGGTGGAATTCACCCCTCCACTTT
CASKDTGWNSPLHF
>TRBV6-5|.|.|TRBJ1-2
TGTGCCAGCAGTCTGAATCCCGGGACAATCAACACCTTC
CASSLNPGTINTF
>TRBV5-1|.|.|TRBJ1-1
TGCGCCAGCAGCGTACAAAATTCGAACACTGAAGCTTTCTTT
CASSVQNSNTEAFF
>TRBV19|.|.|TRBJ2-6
TGTGCCAGTAGACATGCTGGGGAACCTGGGGCCAACGTCCTGACTTTC
CASRHAGEPGANVLTF
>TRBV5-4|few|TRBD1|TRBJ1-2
TGTGCCAGCAGCTTGGACAGGGGCTATGGCTACACCTTC
CASSLDRGYGYTF
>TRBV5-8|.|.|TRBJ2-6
TGTGCCAGCAGCTCGATTGGCTCTGGGGCCAACGTCCTGACTTTC
CASSSIGSGANVLTF
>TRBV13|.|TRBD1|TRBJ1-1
TGTGCCAGCAGCCTCGACAGGGGAAACACTGAAGCTTTCTTT
CASSLDRGNTEAFF
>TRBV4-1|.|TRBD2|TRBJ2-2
TGCGCCAGCAGCCCACGTGGGGGGGCCGGGGAGCTGTTTTTT
CASSPRGGAGELFF
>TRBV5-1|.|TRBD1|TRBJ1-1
TGCGCCAGCAGCCTCGGGACAGGGGGTGGTTGGACTGAAGCTTTCTTT
CASSLGTGGGWTEAFF
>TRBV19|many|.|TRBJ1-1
TGTGCCAGTAGTAGGCTCTTTCTTCGGGACACTGAAGCTTTCTTT
CASSRLFLRDTEAFF
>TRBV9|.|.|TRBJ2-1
TGTGCCAGCAGCGTAACGCTCGCCTACAATGAGCAGTTCTTC
CASSVTLAYNEQFF
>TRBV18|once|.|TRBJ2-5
TGTGCCAGCCTAGGTTCCGGCGGACTAATAGAGACCCAGTACTTC
CASLGSGGLIETQYF
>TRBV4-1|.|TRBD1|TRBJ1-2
TGCGCCAGCAGCAGAAAACCGGGACAGGGAGCGTATGGCTACACCTTC
CASSRKPGQGAYGYTF
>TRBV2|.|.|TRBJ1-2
TGTGCCAGCAGTGAAGGCCAATGGGATGGCTACACCTTC
CASSEGQWDGYTF
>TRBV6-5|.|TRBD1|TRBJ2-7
TGTGCCAGCAGTTACGCCGGGACAGACTACGAGCAGTACTTC
CASSYAGTDYEQYF
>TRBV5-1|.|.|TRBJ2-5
TGCGCCAGCAGCGGAGACGGGGGTAGCGAAGAGACCCAGTACTTC
CASSGDGGSEETQYF
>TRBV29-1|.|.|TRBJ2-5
TGCAGCGTTCTCCAAGAGACCCAGTACTTC
CSVLQETQYF
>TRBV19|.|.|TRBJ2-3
TGTGCCAGTAGTATGGTTGGCAGGGCCCCAGATACGCAGTATTTT
CASSMVGRAPDTQYF
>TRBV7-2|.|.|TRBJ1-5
TGTGCCAGCAGCTTAGTGGGCTCGCAGCCCCAGCATTTT
CASSLVGSQPQHF